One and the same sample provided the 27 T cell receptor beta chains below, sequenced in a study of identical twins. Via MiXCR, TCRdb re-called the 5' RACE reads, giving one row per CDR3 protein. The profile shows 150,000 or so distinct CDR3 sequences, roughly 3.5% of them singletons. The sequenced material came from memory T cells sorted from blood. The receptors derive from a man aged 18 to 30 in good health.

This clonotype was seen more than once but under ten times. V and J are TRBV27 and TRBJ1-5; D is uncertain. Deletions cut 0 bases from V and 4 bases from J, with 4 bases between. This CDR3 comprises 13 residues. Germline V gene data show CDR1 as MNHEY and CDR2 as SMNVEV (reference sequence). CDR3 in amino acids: CASSLSLNQPQHF. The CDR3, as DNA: TGTGCCAGCAGTTTATCACTTAATCAGCCCCAGCATTTT.

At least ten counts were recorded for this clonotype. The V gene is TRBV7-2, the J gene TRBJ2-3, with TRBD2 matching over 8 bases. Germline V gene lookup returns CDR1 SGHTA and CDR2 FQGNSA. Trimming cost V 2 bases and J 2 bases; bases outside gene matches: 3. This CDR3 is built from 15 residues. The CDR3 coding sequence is TGTGCCAGCAGCTTACAAGCGGGAGACACAGATACGCAGTATTTT. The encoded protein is CASSLQAGDTDTQYF.

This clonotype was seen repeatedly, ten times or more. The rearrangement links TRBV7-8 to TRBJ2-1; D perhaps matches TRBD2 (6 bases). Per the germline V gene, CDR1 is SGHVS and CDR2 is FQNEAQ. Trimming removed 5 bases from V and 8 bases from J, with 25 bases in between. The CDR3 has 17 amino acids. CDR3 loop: CASSPRLGTTSFDEQFF. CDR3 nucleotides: TGTGCCAGCAGCCCCCGATTAGGTACCACTAGCTTCGATGAGCAGTTCTTC.

The CDR3 DNA follows: TGTGCCAGCAGCGAAATCGGGGGGAGCCGCAGCGAGCAGTACTTC. Protein sequence: CASSEIGGSRSEQYF. The chain has TRBV9 and TRBJ2-7; 7 bases match TRBD2. Germline CDR1 reads SGDLS; CDR2 reads YYNGEE. V gave up 3 bases and J gave up 6 bases; unmatched junction bases: 12. The CDR3 runs 15 residues.

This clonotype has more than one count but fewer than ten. For the CDR3, the DNA is TGTGCCAGCAGGTATTTTACTTTGGGACAGGGCCTCTCTGGGGCCAACGTCCTGACTTTC. It is translated as CASRYFTLGQGLSGANVLTF. The V gene is TRBV2, the J gene TRBJ2-6, with 9 nucleotides matching TRBD1. The CDR3 totals 20 residues. V trimming: 6 bases; J trimming: 0 bases; junction bases outside the gene matches: 15. Germline CDR1 and CDR2: SNHLY and FYNNEI.

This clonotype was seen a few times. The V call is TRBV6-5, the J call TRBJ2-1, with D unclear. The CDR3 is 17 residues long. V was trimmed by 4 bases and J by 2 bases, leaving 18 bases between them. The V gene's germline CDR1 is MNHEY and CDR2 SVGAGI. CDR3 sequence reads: CASSSWSLLRTYNEQFF. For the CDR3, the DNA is TGTGCCAGCAGTTCTTGGTCACTCCTTAGGACCTACAATGAGCAGTTCTTC.

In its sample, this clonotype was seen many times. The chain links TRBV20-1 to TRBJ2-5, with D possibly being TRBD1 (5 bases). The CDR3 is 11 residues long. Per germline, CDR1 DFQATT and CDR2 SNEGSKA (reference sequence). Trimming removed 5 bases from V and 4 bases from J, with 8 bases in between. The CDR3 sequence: CSAGAVETQYF. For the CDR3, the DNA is TGCAGTGCTGGGGCCGTAGAGACCCAGTACTTC.

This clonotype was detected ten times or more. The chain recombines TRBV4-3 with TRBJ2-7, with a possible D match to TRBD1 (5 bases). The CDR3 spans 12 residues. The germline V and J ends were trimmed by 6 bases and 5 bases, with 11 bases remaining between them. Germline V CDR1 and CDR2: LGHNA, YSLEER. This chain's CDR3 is CASSFGAHEQYF. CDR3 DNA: TGCGCCAGCAGTTTTGGGGCCCACGAGCAGTACTTC.

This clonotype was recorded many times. CDR3 protein: CASSFQTSGRGSDTQYF. For the CDR3, the DNA is TGTGCCAGCAGCTTCCAGACTAGCGGGAGAGGTTCAGATACGCAGTATTTT. The chain couples TRBV7-2 to TRBJ2-3; 12 positions match TRBD2. This CDR3 region has 17 residues. The junction had 8 bases not matched to a gene; V was cut back by 3 bases and J by 4 bases. Looked up from germline, CDR1 is SGHTA and CDR2 is FQGNSA. Looking up the rest from reference TRBV7-2 and TRBJ2-3 gives the full variable domain: GAGVSQSPSNKVTEKGKDVELRCDPISGHTALYWYRQSLGQGLEFLIYFQGNSAPDKSGLPSDRFSAERTGGSVSTLTIQRTQQEDSAVYLCASSFQTSGRGSDTQYFGPGTRLTVL.

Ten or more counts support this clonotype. The CDR3 DNA reads TGCAGCGTTGAAGATCGTGATCGGTTGGGGGTAGATACGCAGTATTTT. Its protein product is CSVEDRDRLGVDTQYF. The gene calls are TRBV29-1 and TRBJ2-3; D possibly uses TRBD1 or TRBD2 (5 bases each). V gave up 0 bases and J gave up 5 bases, with 18 bases separating them. Germline V gene sequence: CDR1 SQVTM, CDR2 ANQGSEA. The CDR3 is 16 residues long.

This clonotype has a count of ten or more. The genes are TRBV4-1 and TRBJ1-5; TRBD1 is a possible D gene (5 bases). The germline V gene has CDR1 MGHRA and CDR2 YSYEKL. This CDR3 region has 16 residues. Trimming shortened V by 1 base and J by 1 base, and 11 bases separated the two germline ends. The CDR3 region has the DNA TGCGCCAGCAGCCAAGGGTATGGGGCGAGCAATCAGCCCCAGCATTTT. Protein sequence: CASSQGYGASNQPQHF.

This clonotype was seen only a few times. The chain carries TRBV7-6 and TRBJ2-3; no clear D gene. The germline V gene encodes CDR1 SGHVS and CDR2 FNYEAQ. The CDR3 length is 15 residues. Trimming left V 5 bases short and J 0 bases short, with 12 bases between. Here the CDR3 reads CASSLTKSSTDTQYF. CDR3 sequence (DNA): TGTGCCAGCAGCCTAACGAAATCTAGCACAGATACGCAGTATTTT.

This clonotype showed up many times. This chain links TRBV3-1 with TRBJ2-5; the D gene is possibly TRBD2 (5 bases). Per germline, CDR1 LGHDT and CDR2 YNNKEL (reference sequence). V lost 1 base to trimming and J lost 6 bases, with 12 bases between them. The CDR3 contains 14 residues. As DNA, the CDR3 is TGTGCCAGCAGCCAAGGGAGGACTGTACAGACCCAGTACTTC. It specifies CASSQGRTVQTQYF.

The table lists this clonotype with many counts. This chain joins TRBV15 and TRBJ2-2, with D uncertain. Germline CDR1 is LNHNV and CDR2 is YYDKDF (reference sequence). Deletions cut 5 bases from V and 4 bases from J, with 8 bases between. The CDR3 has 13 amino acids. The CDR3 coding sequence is TGTGCCACCAGCGGGCTTCGCACCGGGGAGCTGTTTTTT. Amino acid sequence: CATSGLRTGELFF. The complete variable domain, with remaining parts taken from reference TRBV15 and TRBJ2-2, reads DAMVIQNPRYQVTQFGKPVTLSCSQTLNHNVMYWYQQKSSQAPKLLFHYYDKDFNNEADTPDNFQSRRPNTSFCFLDIRSPGLGDTAMYLCATSGLRTGELFFGEGSRLTVL.

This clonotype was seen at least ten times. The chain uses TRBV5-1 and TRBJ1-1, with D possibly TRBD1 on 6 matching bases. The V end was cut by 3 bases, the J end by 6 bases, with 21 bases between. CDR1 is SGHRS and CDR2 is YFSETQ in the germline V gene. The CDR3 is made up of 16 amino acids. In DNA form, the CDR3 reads TGCGCCAGCAGCTATGACGTTCGGGGGGCCCTGGCTGAAGCTTTCTTT. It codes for CASSYDVRGALAEAFF.

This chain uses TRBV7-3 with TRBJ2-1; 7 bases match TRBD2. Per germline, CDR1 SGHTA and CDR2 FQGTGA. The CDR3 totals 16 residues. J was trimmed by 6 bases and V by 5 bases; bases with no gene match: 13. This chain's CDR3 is CASSPLSGGQTNEQFF. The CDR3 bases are TGTGCCAGCAGCCCTTTATCGGGAGGCCAAACCAATGAGCAGTTCTTC.

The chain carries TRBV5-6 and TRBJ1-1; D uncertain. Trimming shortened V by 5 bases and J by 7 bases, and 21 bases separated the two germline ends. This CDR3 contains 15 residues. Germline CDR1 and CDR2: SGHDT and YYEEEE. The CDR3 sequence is CASSTFSDGSNEAFF. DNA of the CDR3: TGTGCCAGCAGTACATTCAGCGACGGTAGTAATGAAGCTTTCTTT.

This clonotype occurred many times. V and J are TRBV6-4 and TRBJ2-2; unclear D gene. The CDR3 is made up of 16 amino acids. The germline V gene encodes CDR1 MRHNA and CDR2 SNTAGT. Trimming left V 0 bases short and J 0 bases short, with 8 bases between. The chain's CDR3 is CASSDSRHSNTGELFF. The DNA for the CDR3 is TGTGCCAGCAGTGACTCTCGACACTCGAACACCGGGGAGCTGTTTTTT.

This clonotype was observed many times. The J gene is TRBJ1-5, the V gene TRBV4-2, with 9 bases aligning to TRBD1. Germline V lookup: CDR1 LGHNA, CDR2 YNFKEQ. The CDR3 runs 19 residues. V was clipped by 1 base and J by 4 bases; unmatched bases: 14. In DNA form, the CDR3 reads TGTGCCAGCAGCCAAGTAACCGGGACAGGGCCTCGCATAAATCAGCCCCAGCATTTT. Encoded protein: CASSQVTGTGPRINQPQHF.

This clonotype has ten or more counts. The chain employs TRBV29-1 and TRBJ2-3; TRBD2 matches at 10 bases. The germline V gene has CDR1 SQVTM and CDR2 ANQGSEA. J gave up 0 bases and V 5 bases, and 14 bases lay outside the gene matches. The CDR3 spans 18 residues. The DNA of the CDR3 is TGCAGCGTTCGAGAAGGGAGCGGGAGGGGAATCAGCACAGATACGCAGTATTTT. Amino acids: CSVREGSGRGISTDTQYF.

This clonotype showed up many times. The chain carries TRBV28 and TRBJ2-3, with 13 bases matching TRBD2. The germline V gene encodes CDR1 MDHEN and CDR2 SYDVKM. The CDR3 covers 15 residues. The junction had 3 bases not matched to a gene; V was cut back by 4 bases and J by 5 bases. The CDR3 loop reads CASSSLAGGVDTQYF. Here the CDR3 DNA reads TGTGCCAGCAGTTCACTAGCGGGAGGGGTAGATACGCAGTATTTT.

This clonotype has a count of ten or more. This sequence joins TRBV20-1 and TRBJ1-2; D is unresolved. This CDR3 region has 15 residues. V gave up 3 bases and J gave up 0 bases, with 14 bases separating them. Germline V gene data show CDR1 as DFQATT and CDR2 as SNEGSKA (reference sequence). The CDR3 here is CSASNPGRSNYGYTF. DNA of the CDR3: TGCAGTGCTAGTAATCCAGGCAGATCTAACTATGGCTACACCTTC.

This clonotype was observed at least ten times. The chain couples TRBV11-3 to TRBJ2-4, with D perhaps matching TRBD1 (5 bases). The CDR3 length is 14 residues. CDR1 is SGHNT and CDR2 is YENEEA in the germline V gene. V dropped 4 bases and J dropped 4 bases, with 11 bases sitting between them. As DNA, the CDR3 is TGTGCCAGCAGCTCTGCGACAGAAAAAAACATTCAGTACTTC. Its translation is CASSSATEKNIQYF.

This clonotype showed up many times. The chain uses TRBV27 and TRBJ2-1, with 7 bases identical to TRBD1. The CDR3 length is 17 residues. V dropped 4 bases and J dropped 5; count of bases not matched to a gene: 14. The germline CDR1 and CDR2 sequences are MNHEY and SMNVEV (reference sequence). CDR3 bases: TGTGCCAGCAGTTCCCGGACAGGCCCGGGGACACACAATGAGCAGTTCTTC. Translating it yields CASSSRTGPGTHNEQFF.

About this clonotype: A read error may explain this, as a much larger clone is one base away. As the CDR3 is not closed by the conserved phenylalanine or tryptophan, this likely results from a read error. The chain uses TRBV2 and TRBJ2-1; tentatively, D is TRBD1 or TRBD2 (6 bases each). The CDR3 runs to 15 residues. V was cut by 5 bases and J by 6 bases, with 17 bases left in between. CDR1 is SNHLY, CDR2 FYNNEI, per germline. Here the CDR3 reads CASSSRGQRVNEQFL. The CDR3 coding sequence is TGTGCCAGCAGTAGCCGTGGACAGCGGGTCAATGAGCAGTTCTTG.

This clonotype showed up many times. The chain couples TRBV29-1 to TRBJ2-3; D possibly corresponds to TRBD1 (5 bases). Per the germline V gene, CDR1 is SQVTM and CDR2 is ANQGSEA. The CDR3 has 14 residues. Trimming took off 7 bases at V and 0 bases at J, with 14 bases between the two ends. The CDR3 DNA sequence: TGCAGCGGATGGGGCTCTAGGAGCACAGATACGCAGTATTTT. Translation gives CSGWGSRSTDTQYF.

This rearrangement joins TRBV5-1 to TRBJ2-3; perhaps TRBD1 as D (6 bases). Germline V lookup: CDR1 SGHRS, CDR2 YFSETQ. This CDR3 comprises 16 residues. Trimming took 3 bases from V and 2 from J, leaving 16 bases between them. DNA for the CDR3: TGCGCCAGCAGCTGGGGGCTAGCTGCCTCCACAGATACGCAGTATTTT. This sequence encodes CASSWGLAASTDTQYF.